This T cell receptor beta chain was recorded in a study of blood T cells in healthy people across ages (dated by TCRdb to the mid-2010s). Some background on the complete study: In model experiments, roughly one uniquely barcoded TCR beta cDNA molecule per two T cells was captured by template switching. Using deep sequencing normalized with unique cDNA molecular identifiers, the study measured how TCR beta repertoire diversity changes with age. Donors were grouped into four age groups: young (average 16 years), middle-aged (less than 40), aged (around 60) and long-lived (just over 80). To avoid experimental bias, donors of different ages were spread randomly across the sequencing lanes. Two additional independent replicas of 1 million unique cDNA reads from the same blood draw were analyzed for two donors (one aged 18 to 30 and one aged 80 or older). The research as a whole found: As age increased, observed TCR beta diversity per million T cells dropped in a roughly linear way, and a significant reduction was already evident by age 40. Estimates of total diversity from one million sequenced T cells were regarded as lower bounds and underestimates. Since profiling was done on bulk unsorted PBMCs, naive and antigen-experienced compartments could not be conclusively compared. The percentage of naive T cells measured by flow cytometry correlated strongly with observed TCR beta diversity. The CMV infection status of donors was not known, potentially confounding age-related changes in expanded clonotypes. Compared with the aged group, the long-lived group had more naive CD4+ T cells, fewer expanded clones and increased TCR diversity, a pattern suggesting age selection.

Library generation was performed with 5' RACE. The sequencing machine was an Illumina HiSeq 2500. The second PCR ran for about 6 to 12 cycles and used a J-beta primer mix along with a sample-barcoded 5' primer. A unique molecular identifier was introduced onto each TCR beta cDNA molecule by a template-switch 5' adaptor carrying 12 random nucleotides. At least 2.5 million CDR3-containing paired-end reads were obtained from each sample. All of the RNA was converted into first-strand cDNA using the Mint cDNA synthesis kit, with a TRBC-specific oligonucleotide serving as the primer. After uracil-DNA glycosylase treatment, a first 18-cycle PCR used universal primers M1SS and BC2_uni_R on all cDNA. The published analysis was carried out like this. For normalization, 1 million high-quality reads, each with a distinct molecular identifier, were randomly selected from each sample. Instead of being binned into consensus sequences, reads that shared molecular identifiers were thrown out. MiTCR, run with a Q25 quality threshold and the strictest error-elimination algorithm, handled CDR3 identification, clonotype clustering and error correction. Lower-bound total TCR beta diversity was estimated with a nonparametric unseen species model using Euler transformation. Starting from the raw public reads, TCRdb applied fastp trimming at Q25, assembled clones with MiXCR and retained in-frame beta chains. Each entry merges the rows of one CDR3 protein and shows their most common DNA and genes. In this record, the V and J calls reflect TCRdb's handling and not the investigators' own analysis. The sample has under 2,000,000 distinct CDR3 sequences on record, 40% to 55% of them singletons. Approximately 2% of the sample lies in the top ten.

This clonotype was counted between two and nine times. It has no known antigen specificity. Base qualities are not provided; no much larger clone lies one nucleotide away. According to the germline V gene, CDR1 reads LGHNA and CDR2 reads YNFKEQ. V and J are trimmed by 0 bases and 9 bases, and the gene matches miss 12 bases of the junction. Counted from cysteine to phenylalanine, this CDR3 has 18 amino acids. Only CDR3 DNA remains: 54 bases, in frame from the first base. The donors were roughly 39 Caucasian individuals from Russia, aged about 6 to 95 years, who were systemically healthy. Around 10 milliliters of peripheral blood were collected from each donor into EDTA-treated Vacutainer tubes. Ficoll-Paque density-gradient centrifugation was used to isolate PBMCs, with at least 6.5 million per sample. Total RNA, at least 6 micrograms per sample, was extracted from PBMCs with Trizol reagent. Naive CD45RAhigh/CD27high T cell percentages were measured by flow cytometry on a PBMC aliquot from every donor.

The TCR sequence derives from a woman between 35 and 50 years old in good health. Here the chain combines TRBV4-2 and TRBJ2-4; TRBD2 lines up with 12 middle nucleotides. What was sequenced was blood. The CDR3 reads as follows: CASSQDPPSGGALGIQYF. The DNA sequence is as follows: TGTGCCAGCAGCCAAGATCCCCCTAGCGGGGGGGCTTTGGGCATTCAGTACTTC.